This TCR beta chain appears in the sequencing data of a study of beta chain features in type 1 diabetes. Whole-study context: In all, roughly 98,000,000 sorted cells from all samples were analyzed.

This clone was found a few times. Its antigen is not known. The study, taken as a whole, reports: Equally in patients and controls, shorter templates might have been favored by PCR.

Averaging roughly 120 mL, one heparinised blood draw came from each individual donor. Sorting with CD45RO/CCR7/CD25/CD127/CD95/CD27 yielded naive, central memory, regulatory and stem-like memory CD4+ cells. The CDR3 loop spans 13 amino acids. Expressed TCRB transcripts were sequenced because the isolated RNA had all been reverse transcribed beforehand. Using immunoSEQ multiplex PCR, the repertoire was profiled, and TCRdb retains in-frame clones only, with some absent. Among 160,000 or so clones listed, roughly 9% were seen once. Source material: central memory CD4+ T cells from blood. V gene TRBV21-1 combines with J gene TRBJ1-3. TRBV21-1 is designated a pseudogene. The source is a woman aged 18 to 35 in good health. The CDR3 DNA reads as TGTGCCAGCAGCAAAGGAATAGGGAGGATCATATATTTT. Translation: CASSKGIGRIIYF.